This T cell receptor beta chain was sequenced in a study of OX40 agonist ivuxolimab in advanced cancers. Concerning the study at large: Ivuxolimab was a fully human IgG2 agonistic monoclonal antibody targeting the costimulatory receptor OX40 (CD134). Prior anti-PD-1, anti-PD-L1 or anti-CTLA-4 therapy was permitted, and approximately 39% of dose-escalation patients had received checkpoint inhibitors. The paper covers the monotherapy dose-escalation part of the phase I ivuxolimab trial, which included N ≈ 50 patients. Among the roughly 50 dose-escalation patients, around 19 had hepatocellular carcinoma, some 15 melanoma, 9 renal cell carcinoma and 9 head and neck cancer. The point of sequencing TCRbeta in the periphery was to test whether ivuxolimab changed TCR sequence diversity and drove clonal T-cell expansion. The dose-escalation cohort was roughly 80% male with a mean age of about 65 years, ranging from roughly 20 to 80. Intravenous ivuxolimab was administered to patients every 2 weeks at six dose levels: 0.01, 0.1, 0.3, 1.5, 3 and 10 mg/kg. Three dose-escalation patients achieved partial responses, one with hepatocellular carcinoma and two with cutaneous melanoma.

This clone is classified as medium-sized (0.01 to 0.1%). Its antigen is currently not known. No much larger clone exists at a distance of one base, and base qualities are not known. V gives up 3 bases and J gives up 0 bases, and the segment between their germline ends measures 8 bases. Taken from the germline V gene, the CDR1 and CDR2 loops are KGHSH and LQKENI. Counted from cysteine to phenylalanine, this CDR3 has 15 amino acids. The read is trimmed to its CDR3 DNA, 45 bases read in frame from base 1. Results and caveats for the whole study, not just this receptor: Antigen specificity was not determined for the clonally expanded peripheral T cells. Partial responders in the 0.1-3.0 mg/kg groups had among the lowest normalized peripheral clonal expansion, especially among CD8+ T cells. After ivuxolimab, CD8+ T cells had more expanded clones than CD4+ T cells on average. At doses from 0.1 to 3.0 mg/kg, clonal expansion was seen in both CD4+ and CD8+ blood T cells between baseline and week 6. Low levels of normalized T-cell clonal expansion were also seen in some nonresponding patients.

Genomic DNA was isolated from the sorted cells so that the TCRbeta CDR3 region could be sequenced. The immunoSEQ Assay was used to sequence the TCRbeta CDR3 regions. The table was pulled from immuneACCESS by TCRdb, which kept in-frame rearrangements only. Such tables lose some clones; where checked, under half of the loss comes from unresolved V genes, and the rest has no known cause. This sample lists approximately 72,000 clones; 88% were detected once. The top ten hold under 1% of the sample. The trial excluded patients who had a history of autoimmune disease or who were on systemic immunosuppression. Peripheral blood for TCR sequencing was drawn from every dose cohort at baseline, at cycle 4 day 1 and at cycle 7 day 1. The samples were taken from a phase I, first-in-human, multicenter, open-label dose-escalation trial of ivuxolimab. Adults with locally advanced or metastatic melanoma, renal cell carcinoma, hepatocellular carcinoma or head and neck squamous cell carcinoma were enrolled in the trial. Before TCR sequencing, CD4+ and CD8+ T cells were separately sorted from peripheral blood.

The TCR originated in an adult with an advanced solid tumor such as melanoma, head and neck, liver or kidney cancer. The sequence is built from TRBV18 and TRBJ2-2; the D region is possibly TRBD1 or TRBD2, each matching across 5 bases. The sequencing here drew on CD4+ or CD8+ T cells sorted from blood, taken in a trial of the OX40 agonist ivuxolimab. The CDR3 protein sequence reads: CASSPGTANTGELFF. Here is the DNA: TGTGCCAGCTCACCCGGGACGGCGAACACCGGGGAGCTGTTTTTT.